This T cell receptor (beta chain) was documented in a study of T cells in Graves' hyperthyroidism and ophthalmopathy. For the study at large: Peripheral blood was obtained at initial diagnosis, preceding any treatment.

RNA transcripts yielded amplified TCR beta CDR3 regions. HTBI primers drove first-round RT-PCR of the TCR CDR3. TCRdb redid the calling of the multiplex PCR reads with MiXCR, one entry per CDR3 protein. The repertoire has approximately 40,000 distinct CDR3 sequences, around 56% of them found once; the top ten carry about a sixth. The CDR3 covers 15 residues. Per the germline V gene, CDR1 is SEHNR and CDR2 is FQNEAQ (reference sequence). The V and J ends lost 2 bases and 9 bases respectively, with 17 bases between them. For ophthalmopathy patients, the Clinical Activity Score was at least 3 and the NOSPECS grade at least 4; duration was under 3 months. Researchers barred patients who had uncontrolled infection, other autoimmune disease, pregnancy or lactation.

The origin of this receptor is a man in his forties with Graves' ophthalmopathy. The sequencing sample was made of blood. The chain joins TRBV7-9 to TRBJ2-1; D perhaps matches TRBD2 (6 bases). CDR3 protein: CASSLNSGTNSEQFF. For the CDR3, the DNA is TGTGCCAGCAGCTTAAATAGCGGAACCAACAGTGAGCAGTTCTTC.